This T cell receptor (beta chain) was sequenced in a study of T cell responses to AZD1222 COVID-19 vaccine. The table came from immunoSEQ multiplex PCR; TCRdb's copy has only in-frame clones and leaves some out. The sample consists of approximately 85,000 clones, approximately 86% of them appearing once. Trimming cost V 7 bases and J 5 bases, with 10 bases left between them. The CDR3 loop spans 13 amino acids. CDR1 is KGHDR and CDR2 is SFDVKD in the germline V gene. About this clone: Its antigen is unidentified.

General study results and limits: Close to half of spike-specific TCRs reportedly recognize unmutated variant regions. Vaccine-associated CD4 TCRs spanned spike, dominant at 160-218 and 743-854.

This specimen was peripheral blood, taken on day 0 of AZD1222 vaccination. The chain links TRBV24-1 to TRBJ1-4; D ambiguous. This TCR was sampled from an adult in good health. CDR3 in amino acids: CATSRDWNEKLFF. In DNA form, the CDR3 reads TGTGCCACCAGCAGAGATTGGAATGAAAAACTGTTTTTT.